A single sample is the source of the 27 T cell receptor beta chains below, sequenced in a study of beta chain features in type 1 diabetes. Expressed TCRB transcripts got sequenced, as all isolated RNA was reverse transcribed. Profiled with immunoSEQ multiplex PCR; TCRdb holds only in-frame clones, not every one. The sample has about 250,000 clones, roughly an eighth seen once; the top ten hold around 0.025%. Sequenced input: naive CD4+ T cells from blood. These receptors were obtained from a woman aged 40 to 50 in good health.

The chain is built from TRBV10-2 and TRBJ1-5; D remains ambiguous. The V and J ends lost 4 bases and 1 base respectively, with 14 bases between them. This CDR3 is built from 16 residues. Germline V gene data show CDR1 as WSHSY and CDR2 as SAAADI. DNA for the CDR3: TGCGCCAGCAGTGGTAGAGGATCTATAAGCAATCAGCCCCAGCATTTT. This gives the protein CASSGRGSISNQPQHF.

The chain uses TRBV19 and TRBJ1-1; 8 bases are shared with TRBD1. Germline values: CDR1 LNHDA, CDR2 SQIVND (reference sequence). The CDR3 is 16 amino acids. V gave up 4 bases and J gave up 1 base; unmatched junction bases: 8. CDR3 nucleotide sequence: TGTGCCAGTAGTACCCGGACAGGGCTGGGGAACACTGAAGCTTTCTTT. Its translation: CASSTRTGLGNTEAFF.

This clone was detected a few times. The genes are TRBV7-6 and TRBJ2-5, with 9 bases matching TRBD2. The CDR3 runs to 16 residues. Germline V lookup: CDR1 SGHVS, CDR2 FNYEAQ. V lost 0 bases and J lost 4; bases outside the gene matches: 6. The CDR3 sequence: CASSLAGRGGGETQYF. The CDR3 DNA is TGTGCCAGCAGCTTAGCTGGGCGGGGGGGTGGAGAGACCCAGTACTTC.

The chain combines TRBV18 with TRBJ1-2; tentatively, D is TRBD1 (5 bases). The CDR3 spans 14 residues. CDR1 KGHSH and CDR2 LQKENI come from the germline V gene. V was shortened by 3 bases and J by 0 bases, with 8 bases between the two germline ends. The CDR3 DNA reads TGTGCCAGCTCACCGGACAATGCTAACTATGGCTACACCTTC. It encodes CASSPDNANYGYTF.

The rearrangement joins TRBV5-1 to TRBJ2-3; D remains ambiguous. Trimming took off 4 bases at V and 6 bases at J, with 12 bases between the two ends. The CDR3 totals 13 residues. From germline, CDR1 is SGHRS and CDR2 YFSETQ. Written as DNA, the CDR3 is TGCGCCAGCAGCGAGGTGCCGAACGATACGCAGTATTTT. Amino acids: CASSEVPNDTQYF.

CDR3 protein: CAISERTVGYEQYF. The CDR3 nucleotides read TGTGCCATCAGTGAGCGGACAGTCGGATACGAGCAGTACTTC. This chain links TRBV10-3 with TRBJ2-7; D perhaps matches TRBD1 (6 bases). The CDR3 is made up of 14 amino acids. Germline CDR1 reads ENHRY; CDR2 reads SYGVKD. V lost 2 bases, J lost 4 bases, and 12 bases lay in between.

The chain combines TRBV7-9 with TRBJ1-4; 7 bases fit TRBD1. After removal of 0 bases from V and 4 bases from J, the junction contained 11 bases not matched to a gene. The V gene's germline CDR1 is SEHNR and CDR2 FQNEAQ (reference sequence). The CDR3 is made up of 18 amino acids. CDR3 amino acids: CASSLARRGQKLNEKLFF. The CDR3, as DNA: TGTGCCAGCAGCTTAGCGCGAAGGGGACAGAAACTTAATGAAAAACTGTTTTTT.

This clone came up a few times. The chain has TRBV4-2 and TRBJ2-5; TRBD2 matches at 9 bases. CDR1 LGHNA and CDR2 YNFKEQ come from the germline V gene. CDR3 length equals 17 residues. With V trimmed by 1 base and J by 4 bases, 10 bases remained unmatched. In nucleotides, the CDR3 is TGTGCCAGCAGCCAAGGATCCCCTAGCGGGGTTGGAGAGACCCAGTACTTC. It yields the protein CASSQGSPSGVGETQYF.

This clone was observed a few times. The chain has TRBV5-1 and TRBJ2-2; 8 bases map to TRBD1. Per germline, CDR1 SGHRS and CDR2 YFSETQ. The CDR3 is 15 amino acids. Trimming at V came to 4 bases and at J to 5 bases, leaving 7 bases not matched to a gene. The CDR3 bases are TGCGCCAGCAGCATGACAGGGGATCTGACCGGGGAGCTGTTTTTT. Its translation: CASSMTGDLTGELFF.

This clone occurred a few times. The chain carries TRBV5-1 and TRBJ2-5; 13 nucleotides agree with TRBD2. Trimming removed 4 bases from V and 4 bases from J; junction bases left unmatched: 10. Germline lookup yields CDR1 SGHRS and CDR2 YFSETQ. This CDR3 region has 17 residues. Written as DNA, the CDR3 is TGCGCCAGCAGCCACGGACTAGCGGGGGCCCTTGGAGAGACCCAGTACTTC. Amino acids: CASSHGLAGALGETQYF.

This clone has a single count. The chain carries TRBV6-5 and TRBJ2-1; D uncertain. Germline CDR1 and CDR2: MNHEY and SVGAGI. V lost 4 bases and J 5 bases, leaving 9 bases between the germline ends. The CDR3 has 13 residues. CDR3 sequence: CASSSRGHNEQFF. In nucleotides, the CDR3 is TGTGCCAGCAGTTCTCGAGGCCACAATGAGCAGTTCTTC.

This clone was recorded only once. The V gene is TRBV5-1, the J gene TRBJ2-3; D possibly corresponds to TRBD2 (6 bases). V dropped 4 bases and J dropped 2 bases, with 11 bases sitting between them. The V gene's germline CDR1 is SGHRS and CDR2 YFSETQ. The CDR3 covers 14 residues. The CDR3 loop is CASSGGTLTDTQYF. CDR3 DNA: TGCGCCAGCAGCGGCGGGACTCTCACAGATACGCAGTATTTT.

This clone was found a few times. V usage is TRBV7-2 and J usage is TRBJ2-5; the match to TRBD1 covers 8 bases. V dropped 1 base and J dropped 2; count of bases not matched to a gene: 6. The length of the CDR3 is 16 residues. The germline gives CDR1 SGHTA, CDR2 FQGNSA. CDR3 loop: CASSLVGQGAQETQYF. Written as DNA, the CDR3 is TGTGCCAGCAGCTTAGTTGGACAGGGCGCACAAGAGACCCAGTACTTC.

This clone occurred a few times. The CDR3 DNA reads TGCGCCAGCAGCCAGACAGGGGGTAACACCGGGGAGCTGTTTTTT. Translating gives CASSQTGGNTGELFF. This chain links TRBV5-1 with TRBJ2-2, with 9 bases identical to TRBD1. The ends lost 4 bases at V and 2 bases at J; junction bases unmatched: 3. CDR3 length: 15 amino acids. The germline gives CDR1 SGHRS, CDR2 YFSETQ.

In this sample, this clone turned up a few times. The chain joins TRBV5-1 to TRBJ2-7; TRBD1 aligns across 7 bases. The CDR3 sequence is 13 residues long. After removal of 7 bases from V and 4 bases from J, the junction contained 8 bases not matched to a gene. Germline V gene lookup returns CDR1 SGHRS and CDR2 YFSETQ. The CDR3 is CASRLLQGYEQYF. The CDR3 nucleotides read TGCGCCAGCCGATTGTTACAGGGGTACGAGCAGTACTTC.

The sample holds a few counts of this clone. This rearrangement joins TRBV10-2 to TRBJ2-3, with 10 positions matching TRBD2. The CDR3 has 13 amino acids. Looked up from germline, CDR1 is WSHSY and CDR2 is SAAADI. With 5 bases clipped from V and 4 bases from J, the junction kept 0 bases outside the gene matches. In DNA form, the CDR3 reads TGCGCCAGCAGTCTAGCGGGGGCAGATACGCAGTATTTT. Translation gives CASSLAGADTQYF.

CDR3 region: CATHQNRTGGNSPLHF. DNA of the CDR3: TGTGCCACTCATCAAAACCGGACAGGTGGAAATTCACCCCTCCACTTT. This chain links TRBV10-3 with TRBJ1-6; 7 bases agree with TRBD1. The CDR3 is 16 amino acids. CDR1 ENHRY and CDR2 SYGVKD come from the germline V gene. The V and J ends lost 10 bases and 7 bases, in that order; junction bases with no gene match: 16.

This clone was seen more than once but under ten times. J is TRBJ1-6 and V is TRBV6-5; tentative D call: TRBD1 (5 bases). V dropped 0 bases and J dropped 9 bases, with 12 bases sitting between them. The CDR3 loop spans 15 amino acids. In germline, CDR1 is MNHEY, CDR2 SVGAGI. Written as DNA, the CDR3 is TGTGCCAGCAGTTACTCGGGGGGAGGGATTTCACCCCTCCACTTT. It encodes CASSYSGGGISPLHF.

In this sample, this clone turned up a few times. The chain is built from TRBV15 and TRBJ2-7; D is perhaps TRBD1 (6 bases). The CDR3 runs 14 residues. CDR1 LNHNV and CDR2 YYDKDF come from the germline V gene (reference sequence). Trimming pared 1 base from V and 3 bases from J, leaving 10 bases between. This CDR3 is CATSRGQVNYEQYF. The CDR3 region has the DNA TGTGCCACCAGCAGAGGACAGGTTAACTACGAGCAGTACTTC.

The sample holds many counts of this clone. The chain links TRBV23-1 to TRBJ1-6; 7 nucleotides align to TRBD1. TRBV23-1 is reported as an ORF; its role is uncertain. The ends lost 4 bases at V and 10 bases at J; junction bases unmatched: 7. This CDR3 region has 14 residues. The chain's CDR3 is CASSLDRACSPLHF. CDR3 in DNA: TGCGCCAGCAGTCTAGACAGGGCGTGCTCACCCCTCCACTTT.

The chain has TRBV5-1 and TRBJ2-5, with no clear D. The germline gives CDR1 SGHRS, CDR2 YFSETQ. CDR3 length: 13 amino acids. The V and J ends lost 4 bases and 2 bases respectively, with 9 bases between them. CDR3 loop: CASSPVQQETQYF. DNA of the CDR3: TGCGCCAGCAGCCCAGTTCAGCAAGAGACCCAGTACTTC.

Concerning this clone itself: Other DNA sequences in the sample encode the same CDR3. The chain employs TRBV5-1 and TRBJ2-2; weak D call: TRBD1 (5 bases). There are 15 residues in the CDR3. Germline CDR1 reads SGHRS; CDR2 reads YFSETQ. Trimming removed 2 bases from V and 0 bases from J, with 8 bases in between. The CDR3 nucleotides are TGCGCCAGCAGCTTAGGGGCTGCGAACACCGGGGAGCTGTTTTTT. It codes for CASSLGAANTGELFF.

This chain links TRBV5-4 with TRBJ2-5, with D hard to call. Trimming removed 4 bases at V and 2 bases at J, with 12 bases between. CDR3 length equals 14 residues. Germline V gives CDR1 SGHNT, CDR2 YYREEE (reference sequence). The CDR3 reads CASSLNQAQETQYF. CDR3 bases: TGTGCCAGCAGCCTCAACCAGGCGCAAGAGACCCAGTACTTC.

This clone has just one count. Given a much more abundant clone one base away, this may be a read error. The CDR3 loop is CASSDRGNSPLHF. CDR3 DNA sequence: TGTGCCAGCAGTGACAGGGGTAATTCACCCCTCCACTTT. The rearrangement links TRBV6-1 to TRBJ1-6; D possibly corresponds to TRBD1 (6 bases). Germline values: CDR1 MNHNS, CDR2 SASEGT. V was cut by 3 bases and J by 6 bases, with 6 bases left in between. The CDR3 spans 13 residues.

This clone occurred a few times. V is TRBV7-2 and J is TRBJ2-4; 8 bases map to TRBD1. From germline, CDR1 is SGHTA and CDR2 FQGNSA. Unmatched junction bases numbered 6, after V lost 5 bases and J lost 6 bases. This CDR3 contains 14 residues. As DNA, the CDR3 is TGTGCCAGCAGCCCAAGGACAGGGTTAAACATTCAGTACTTC. Translation gives CASSPRTGLNIQYF.

V and J are TRBV29-1 and TRBJ2-5; tentative D call: TRBD2 (6 bases). This CDR3 spans 14 amino acids. The germline V and J ends were trimmed by 6 bases and 2 bases, with 16 bases remaining between them. Per the germline V gene, CDR1 is SQVTM and CDR2 is ANQGSEA. CDR3 loop: CSVAGSAGQETQYF. CDR3 sequence (DNA): TGCAGCGTCGCCGGCTCGGCGGGGCAAGAGACCCAGTACTTC.

The sample holds a few counts of this clone. The V gene is TRBV7-9, the J gene TRBJ1-4; 7 bases are a match to TRBD1. The J segment lost 10 bases and the V segment lost 5 bases, leaving 16 bases of the junction unmatched. Germline values: CDR1 SEHNR, CDR2 FQNEAQ (reference sequence). This CDR3 region has 16 residues. CDR3 DNA sequence: TGTGCCAGCAGCACGGCCCCAGACAGGGTTGGCGGAAAACTGTTTTTT. It codes for CASSTAPDRVGGKLFF.